This is a list of T cell receptor beta chains from one sample in a study of blood T cells in healthy people across ages. TCRdb ran MiXCR on the 5' RACE reads and lists one entry per CDR3 protein. Of roughly 1,300,000 distinct CDR3 sequences in the sample, around 59% were seen once. Sequencing was carried out using blood. The receptors originated from a man aged 18-30 years in good health. The CDR3 runs from the conserved cysteine through the conserved F or W. The D gene is left open where the match is weak. Part of the rows lack a size; the others show once, few, many or a class for expanded clones.

cdr3_nt,cdr3_aa,clone_size,v_call,j_call,d_call,cdr3_length
TGTGCCAGCAGAGAACTAGGGAGGGAAGAGACCCAGTACTTC,CASRELGREETQYF,-,TRBV27,TRBJ2-5,TRBD2,14
TGCGCCAGCAGCCTAAAAACAGGGACTCTCGAGCAGTACTTC,CASSLKTGTLEQYF,-,TRBV5-1,TRBJ2-7,-,14
TGTGCCAGCAGTGGTCACAGTACCTACGAGCAGTACTTC,CASSGHSTYEQYF,-,TRBV2,TRBJ2-7,-,13
TGTGCCAGCAGTGAGGAAGGGGGCGCAGGGGGGGGCTACACCTTC,CASSEEGGAGGGYTF,-,TRBV25-1,TRBJ1-2,TRBD1,15
TGTGCCAGCAGTTTCAGGGCCCCGAGGACTGAAGCTTTCTTT,CASSFRAPRTEAFF,-,TRBV6-2/TRBV6-3,TRBJ1-1,-,14
TGTGCCAGCAGTGAAGCAGGAAATGGCTACACCTTC,CASSEAGNGYTF,-,TRBV25-1,TRBJ1-2,-,12
TGCAGTGCTAGACAAGGGTCTAAAGGAAACAATGAGCAGTTCTTC,CSARQGSKGNNEQFF,-,TRBV20-1,TRBJ2-1,-,15
TGTGCCAGCAGTTTCCGAGCGGGGACCCGAGAGACCCAGTACTTC,CASSFRAGTRETQYF,-,TRBV27,TRBJ2-5,TRBD2,15
TGTGCCAACAGCCAAGATCAACCAACGAGTGAGACCCAGTACTTC,CANSQDQPTSETQYF,once,TRBV3-1,TRBJ2-5,-,15
TGTGCCAGCAGCCAAGAGGGGACAGGCGGCCGGGGCTACACCTTC,CASSQEGTGGRGYTF,-,TRBV14,TRBJ1-2,TRBD1,15
TGCGCCAGCAGCCAAGTGGATCTTAGATTCCGCGAGCAGTACTTC,CASSQVDLRFREQYF,-,TRBV11-2,TRBJ2-7,-,15
TGTGCCAGCAGCTTCGTGCAGAACGAGCAGTACTTC,CASSFVQNEQYF,few,TRBV7-2,TRBJ2-7,-,12
TGTGCCAGCAGGTTCATCGGGTCAAGGAACGAGCAGTACTTC,CASRFIGSRNEQYF,few,TRBV27,TRBJ2-7,-,14
TGTGCCTGCAGCTCGTCTTTCGGACTGGGAGTAGAGACCCAGTACTTC,CACSSSFGLGVETQYF,-,TRBV7-2,TRBJ2-5,-,16
TGTGCCACCAGTGTAAGAGCGGGAGTGTACAATGAGCAGTTCTTC,CATSVRAGVYNEQFF,-,TRBV10-3,TRBJ2-1,TRBD2,15
TGTGCCTTCTCCGGGGGAGGAATGTTGAATGAGCAGTACTTC,CAFSGGGMLNEQYF,-,TRBV4-2,TRBJ2-7,-,14
TGCAGTGCCCCCGGAGGGGTACAAGAGACCCAGTACTTC,CSAPGGVQETQYF,-,TRBV20-1,TRBJ2-5,-,13
TGTGCCAGCAGCAAAGACCCAGATACGCAGTATTTT,CASSKDPDTQYF,-,TRBV21-1,TRBJ2-3,-,12
TGTGCCAGCAGCGTAGCCCCCGCGGGGGTTAATGAAAAACTGTTTTTT,CASSVAPAGVNEKLFF,-,TRBV9,TRBJ1-4,-,16
TGTGCCAGCAGTCTCTACTCGGACAGGGGACGAAATGAAAAACTGTTTTTT,CASSLYSDRGRNEKLFF,few,TRBV27,TRBJ1-4,TRBD1,17
TGTGCCAGCAGCGCTGGCGGGCGTCTTAGCACAGATACGCAGTATTTT,CASSAGGRLSTDTQYF,-,TRBV9,TRBJ2-3,-,16